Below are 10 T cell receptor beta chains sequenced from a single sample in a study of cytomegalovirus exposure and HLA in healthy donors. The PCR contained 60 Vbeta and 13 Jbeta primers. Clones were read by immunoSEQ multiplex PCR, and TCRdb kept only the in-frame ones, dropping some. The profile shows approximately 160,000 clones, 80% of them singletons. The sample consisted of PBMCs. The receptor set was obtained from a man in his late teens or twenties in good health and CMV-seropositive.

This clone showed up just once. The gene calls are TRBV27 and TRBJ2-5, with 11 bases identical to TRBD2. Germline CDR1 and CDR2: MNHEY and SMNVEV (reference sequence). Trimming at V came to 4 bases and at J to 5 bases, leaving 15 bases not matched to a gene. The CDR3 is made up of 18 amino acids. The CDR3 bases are TGTGCCAGCAGTTCAATTCTAGCGGGAGGTTGGCTCGGGGAGACCCAGTACTTC. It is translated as CASSSILAGGWLGETQYF.

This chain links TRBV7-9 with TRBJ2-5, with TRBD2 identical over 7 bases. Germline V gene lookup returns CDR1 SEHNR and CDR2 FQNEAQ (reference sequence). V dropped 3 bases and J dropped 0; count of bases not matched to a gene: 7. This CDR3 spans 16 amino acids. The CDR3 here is CASSLGPGGDQETQYF. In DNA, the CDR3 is TGTGCCAGCAGCTTGGGCCCTGGGGGGGACCAAGAGACCCAGTACTTC.

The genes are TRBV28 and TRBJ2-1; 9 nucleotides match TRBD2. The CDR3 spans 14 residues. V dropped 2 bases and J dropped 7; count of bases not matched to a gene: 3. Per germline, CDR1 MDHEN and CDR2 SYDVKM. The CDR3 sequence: CASSLSGRRNEQFF. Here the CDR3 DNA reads TGTGCCAGCAGTTTAAGCGGGAGGAGGAATGAGCAGTTCTTC.

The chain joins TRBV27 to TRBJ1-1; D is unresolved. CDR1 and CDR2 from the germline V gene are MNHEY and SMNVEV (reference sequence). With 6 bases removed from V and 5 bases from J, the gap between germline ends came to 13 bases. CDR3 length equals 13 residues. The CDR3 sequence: CASSLRSVTEAFF. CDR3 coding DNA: TGTGCCAGCAGCCTCCGGAGCGTAACTGAAGCTTTCTTT.

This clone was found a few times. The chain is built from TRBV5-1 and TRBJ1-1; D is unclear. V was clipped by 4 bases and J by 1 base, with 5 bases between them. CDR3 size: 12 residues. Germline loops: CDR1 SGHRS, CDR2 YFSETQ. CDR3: CASSTENTEAFF. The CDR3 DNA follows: TGCGCCAGCAGCACAGAGAACACTGAAGCTTTCTTT.

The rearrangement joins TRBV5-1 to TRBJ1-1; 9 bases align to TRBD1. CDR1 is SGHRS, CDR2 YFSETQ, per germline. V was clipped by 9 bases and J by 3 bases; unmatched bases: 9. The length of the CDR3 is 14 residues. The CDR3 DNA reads TGCGCCACCAAACCCAGGACAGGGGACACTGAAGCTTTCTTT. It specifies CATKPRTGDTEAFF.

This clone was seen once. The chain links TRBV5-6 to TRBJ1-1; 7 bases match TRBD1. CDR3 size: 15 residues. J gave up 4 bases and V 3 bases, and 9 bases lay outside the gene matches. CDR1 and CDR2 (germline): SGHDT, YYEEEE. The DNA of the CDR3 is TGTGCCAGCAGCTCTCCTAGGGGGCAGTGCACTGAAGCTTTCTTT. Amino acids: CASSSPRGQCTEAFF.

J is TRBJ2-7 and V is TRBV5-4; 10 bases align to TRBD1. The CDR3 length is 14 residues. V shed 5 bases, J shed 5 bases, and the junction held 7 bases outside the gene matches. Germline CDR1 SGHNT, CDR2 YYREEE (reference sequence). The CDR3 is CASRTGTGVDEQYF. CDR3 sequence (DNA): TGTGCCAGCAGGACCGGGACAGGGGTCGACGAGCAGTACTTC.

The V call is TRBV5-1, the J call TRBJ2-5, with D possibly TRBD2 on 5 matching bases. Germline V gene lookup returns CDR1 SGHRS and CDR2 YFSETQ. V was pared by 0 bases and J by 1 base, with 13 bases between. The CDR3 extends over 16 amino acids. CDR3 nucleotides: TGCGCCAGCAGCTTGGACAGACTAAACCCCCAAGAGACCCAGTACTTC. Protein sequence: CASSLDRLNPQETQYF.

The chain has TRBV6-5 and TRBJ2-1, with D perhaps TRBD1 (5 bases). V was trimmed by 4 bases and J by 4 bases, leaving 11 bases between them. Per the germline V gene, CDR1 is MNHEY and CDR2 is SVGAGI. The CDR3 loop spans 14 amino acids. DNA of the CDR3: TGTGCCAGCAGTTCTGGGGCGCGGTACAATGAGCAGTTCTTC. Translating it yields CASSSGARYNEQFF.